A selection of T cell receptor beta chains follows, all from one sample in a study of cytomegalovirus exposure and HLA in healthy donors. The protocol was immunoSEQ multiplex PCR, while the TCRdb copy is restricted to in-frame clones and leaves out a portion. This table holds around 220,000 clones, just over 85% found once. Input material: PBMCs. Receptors were obtained from a woman under 30 in good health and CMV-seronegative. Each CDR3 is given with its conserved first and last residue. Each record gives: V gene, J gene, clone size, D gene, CDR3 protein, CDR3 DNA. D genes are given only for firm matches. The size field is filled for only some rows; it gives once, few, many or a size class.

V gene: TRBV7-9; J gene: TRBJ2-1; clone size: once; D gene: NA; CDR3 protein: CASSLARDSYNEQFF; CDR3 DNA: TGTGCCAGCAGCTTAGCGCGGGACTCCTACAATGAGCAGTTCTTC
V gene: TRBV4-1; J gene: TRBJ2-7; clone size: NA; D gene: NA; CDR3 protein: CASSQDGLVQGNSRNEQYF; CDR3 DNA: TGCGCCAGCAGCCAAGATGGGCTCGTCCAGGGAAATTCACGAAACGAGCAGTACTTC
V gene: TRBV11-2; J gene: TRBJ2-1; clone size: NA; D gene: TRBD1; CDR3 protein: CASSPTVDRGPEQFF; CDR3 DNA: TGTGCCAGCAGCCCAACCGTGGACAGGGGGCCTGAGCAGTTCTTC
V gene: TRBV28; J gene: TRBJ2-7; clone size: once; D gene: NA; CDR3 protein: CASSLTGKEGRYEQYF; CDR3 DNA: TGTGCCAGCAGTCTCACGGGGAAGGAGGGCCGCTACGAGCAGTACTTC
V gene: TRBV25-1; J gene: TRBJ2-2; clone size: NA; D gene: NA; CDR3 protein: CASSERYGNTGELFF; CDR3 DNA: TGTGCCAGCAGTGAACGTTACGGGAACACCGGGGAGCTGTTTTTT
V gene: TRBV9; J gene: TRBJ2-7; clone size: NA; D gene: TRBD2; CDR3 protein: CASSVGPSGSTYEQYF; CDR3 DNA: TGTGCCAGCAGCGTAGGCCCTAGCGGGTCGACCTACGAGCAGTACTTC
V gene: TRBV28; J gene: TRBJ1-4; clone size: NA; D gene: NA; CDR3 protein: CASSFVRDEKLFF; CDR3 DNA: TGTGCCAGCAGTTTTGTGCGGGATGAAAAACTGTTTTTT
V gene: TRBV9; J gene: TRBJ1-5; clone size: NA; D gene: NA; CDR3 protein: CASSEQGSNQPQHF; CDR3 DNA: TGTGCCAGCAGTGAGCAGGGTAGCAATCAGCCCCAGCATTTT
V gene: TRBV6-1; J gene: TRBJ1-2; clone size: NA; D gene: TRBD1; CDR3 protein: CASSESVTGGWGYTF; CDR3 DNA: TGTGCCAGCAGTGAAAGTGTGACAGGGGGTTGGGGCTACACCTTC
V gene: TRBV10-2; J gene: TRBJ1-2; clone size: NA; D gene: NA; CDR3 protein: CASSDGGLQGRYTF; CDR3 DNA: TGCGCCAGCAGTGACGGGGGACTTCAGGGTCGCTACACCTTC
V gene: TRBV2; J gene: TRBJ1-1; clone size: NA; D gene: NA; CDR3 protein: CASRMGATEAFF; CDR3 DNA: TGTGCCAGCAGAATGGGGGCCACTGAAGCTTTCTTT
V gene: TRBV7-9; J gene: TRBJ1-4; clone size: NA; D gene: NA; CDR3 protein: CASSSGTETVMFF; CDR3 DNA: TGTGCCAGCAGCTCGGGTACCGAGACGGTGATGTTTTTT
V gene: TRBV11-2; J gene: TRBJ1-2; clone size: NA; D gene: TRBD1; CDR3 protein: CASSHTTTGGYGYTF; CDR3 DNA: TGTGCCAGCAGCCACACCACGACAGGGGGCTATGGCTACACCTTC
V gene: TRBV5-6; J gene: TRBJ2-5; clone size: NA; D gene: NA; CDR3 protein: CASSSLALETQYF; CDR3 DNA: TGTGCCAGCAGCTCGCTAGCATTGGAGACCCAGTACTTC
V gene: TRBV13; J gene: TRBJ2-7; clone size: NA; D gene: NA; CDR3 protein: CASSPGRPYEQYF; CDR3 DNA: TGTGCCAGCAGCCCTGGGAGGCCCTACGAGCAGTACTTC
V gene: TRBV7-9; J gene: TRBJ1-5; clone size: NA; D gene: NA; CDR3 protein: CASSLGENQPQHF; CDR3 DNA: TGTGCCAGCAGCTTAGGCGAGAATCAGCCCCAGCATTTT
V gene: TRBV6-1; J gene: TRBJ2-3; clone size: NA; D gene: TRBD2; CDR3 protein: CASSLTSPHTDTQYF; CDR3 DNA: TGTGCCAGCAGTTTGACTAGCCCCCACACAGATACGCAGTATTTT
V gene: TRBV5-1; J gene: TRBJ2-7; clone size: NA; D gene: NA; CDR3 protein: CASSPAGQGTYEQYF; CDR3 DNA: TGCGCCAGCAGCCCCGCCGGGCAGGGAACCTACGAGCAGTACTTC
V gene: TRBV6-6; J gene: TRBJ2-7; clone size: NA; D gene: TRBD1; CDR3 protein: CASRPDRTGSSYEQYF; CDR3 DNA: TGTGCCAGCAGGCCCGATAGGACAGGGAGCTCCTACGAGCAGTACTTC
V gene: TRBV6-1; J gene: TRBJ2-3; clone size: NA; D gene: NA; CDR3 protein: CASRGPSDTDTQYF; CDR3 DNA: TGTGCCAGCCGAGGCCCCTCCGATACAGATACGCAGTATTTT
V gene: TRBV28; J gene: TRBJ1-5; clone size: NA; D gene: NA; CDR3 protein: CASSLPRAGYSNQPQHF; CDR3 DNA: TGTGCCAGCAGTTTACCTAGGGCGGGTTATAGCAATCAGCCCCAGCATTTT
V gene: TRBV4-1; J gene: TRBJ2-7; clone size: NA; D gene: TRBD2; CDR3 protein: CASSPEPSGRPYEQYF; CDR3 DNA: TGCGCCAGCAGCCCAGAACCTAGCGGGAGGCCCTACGAGCAGTACTTC
V gene: TRBV30; J gene: TRBJ1-5; clone size: NA; D gene: NA; CDR3 protein: CAWRAFSNQPQHF; CDR3 DNA: TGTGCCTGGAGGGCCTTTAGCAATCAGCCCCAGCATTTT
V gene: TRBV5-1; J gene: TRBJ2-1; clone size: NA; D gene: TRBD1; CDR3 protein: CASSVTPGQGVVSEQFF; CDR3 DNA: TGCGCCAGCAGCGTCACCCCGGGACAGGGGGTTGTGAGTGAGCAGTTCTTC
V gene: TRBV7-9; J gene: TRBJ1-1; clone size: once; D gene: NA; CDR3 protein: CASIPSGGTEAFF; CDR3 DNA: TGTGCCAGCATCCCCTCGGGGGGGACTGAAGCTTTCTTT
V gene: TRBV5-6; J gene: TRBJ1-5; clone size: NA; D gene: NA; CDR3 protein: CASSLGDQPQHF; CDR3 DNA: TGTGCCAGCAGCTTGGGAGATCAGCCCCAGCATTTT
V gene: TRBV29-1; J gene: TRBJ1-2; clone size: NA; D gene: TRBD1; CDR3 protein: CSVEDAGGTLYGYTF; CDR3 DNA: TGCAGCGTTGAAGATGCAGGGGGTACCCTCTATGGCTACACCTTC
V gene: TRBV7-9; J gene: TRBJ2-7; clone size: NA; D gene: TRBD2; CDR3 protein: CASGTGGGRNEQYF; CDR3 DNA: TGTGCCAGCGGAACGGGAGGCGGTCGGAACGAGCAGTACTTC
V gene: TRBV5-1; J gene: TRBJ2-7; clone size: NA; D gene: NA; CDR3 protein: CASSWGYDRPSYEQYF; CDR3 DNA: TGCGCCAGCAGCTGGGGCTATGACAGGCCGTCCTACGAGCAGTACTTC
V gene: TRBV2; J gene: TRBJ1-1; clone size: NA; D gene: NA; CDR3 protein: CASRYARGGGTEAFF; CDR3 DNA: TGTGCCAGCAGATACGCGAGGGGGGGAGGGACTGAAGCTTTCTTT
V gene: TRBV6-1; J gene: TRBJ2-7; clone size: NA; D gene: NA; CDR3 protein: CASSEVGSGPSEQYF; CDR3 DNA: TGTGCCAGCAGTGAAGTGGGGTCAGGGCCTAGCGAGCAGTACTTC
V gene: TRBV4-1; J gene: TRBJ2-5; clone size: NA; D gene: NA; CDR3 protein: CASSNRTMKETQYF; CDR3 DNA: TGCGCCAGCAGCAACAGGACCATGAAAGAGACCCAGTACTTC
V gene: TRBV5-8; J gene: TRBJ2-7; clone size: NA; D gene: TRBD2; CDR3 protein: CASSEGSGRSHEQYF; CDR3 DNA: TGTGCCAGCAGTGAGGGTAGCGGGAGATCCCACGAGCAGTACTTC
V gene: TRBV30; J gene: TRBJ2-5; clone size: few; D gene: NA; CDR3 protein: CAWSASGSRKKDF; CDR3 DNA: TGTGCCTGGAGCGCGTCTGGGTCGCGGAAAAAAGACTTC
V gene: TRBV19; J gene: TRBJ1-4; clone size: NA; D gene: TRBD1; CDR3 protein: CASRGTAGEKLFF; CDR3 DNA: TGTGCCAGTAGAGGGACAGCGGGTGAAAAACTGTTTTTT
V gene: TRBV2; J gene: TRBJ2-2; clone size: once; D gene: TRBD2; CDR3 protein: CASSEESGRLGGELFF; CDR3 DNA: TGTGCCAGCAGTGAAGAAAGCGGGAGGCTGGGCGGGGAGCTGTTTTTT
V gene: TRBV7-3; J gene: TRBJ2-3; clone size: NA; D gene: NA; CDR3 protein: CASSLTGLAQSTDTQYF; CDR3 DNA: TGTGCCAGCAGCTTAACTGGGCTAGCCCAGAGCACAGATACGCAGTATTTT
V gene: TRBV30; J gene: TRBJ1-5; clone size: NA; D gene: NA; CDR3 protein: CAWKDTTDGPQHF; CDR3 DNA: TGTGCCTGGAAGGACACCACCGACGGGCCCCAGCATTTT
V gene: TRBV6-1; J gene: TRBJ1-2; clone size: NA; D gene: TRBD1; CDR3 protein: CASSEPNRGNYGYTF; CDR3 DNA: TGTGCCAGCAGTGAACCAAACAGGGGCAACTATGGCTACACCTTC
V gene: TRBV29-1; J gene: TRBJ2-5; clone size: NA; D gene: TRBD2; CDR3 protein: CSVEGSGLAGGWDQETQYF; CDR3 DNA: TGCAGCGTTGAAGGGTCTGGACTAGCGGGAGGGTGGGACCAAGAGACCCAGTACTTC
V gene: TRBV10-3; J gene: TRBJ2-1; clone size: NA; D gene: NA; CDR3 protein: CAISEQVYNEQFF; CDR3 DNA: TGTGCCATCAGTGAACAGGTCTACAATGAGCAGTTCTTC
V gene: TRBV5-1; J gene: TRBJ2-7; clone size: once; D gene: TRBD2; CDR3 protein: CASSLEPRASGRSYEQYF; CDR3 DNA: TGCGCCAGCAGCTTGGAGCCAAGGGCTAGCGGGAGGTCCTACGAGCAGTACTTC